The 4 T cell receptor beta chains below come from one sample, sequenced in a study of cytomegalovirus exposure and HLA in healthy donors. The data were produced by immunoSEQ multiplex PCR, yet TCRdb's version contains in-frame clones alone and is incomplete. The sample lists 350,000 or so clones; about nine tenths were seen once. The sample comprised PBMCs. The receptor set was obtained from a young woman in good health and CMV-seronegative.

J is TRBJ2-2 and V is TRBV13; 8 nucleotides match TRBD1. Germline CDR1 reads PRHDT; CDR2 reads FYEKMQ (reference sequence). V shed 3 bases and J 3 bases; nucleotides not matched to a gene: 3. The CDR3 consists of 15 residues. This CDR3 reads CASSFAGGYTGELFF. In DNA, the CDR3 is TGTGCCAGCAGCTTCGCAGGGGGCTACACCGGGGAGCTGTTTTTT.

The chain is built from TRBV28 and TRBJ1-1, with D tentatively TRBD1 (5 bases). Per the germline V gene, CDR1 is MDHEN and CDR2 is SYDVKM. Trimming took 7 bases from V and 2 from J, leaving 11 bases between them. This CDR3 is built from 13 residues. The CDR3 here is CASTWGLNTEAFF. In nucleotides, the CDR3 is TGTGCCAGCACCTGGGGCCTTAACACTGAAGCTTTCTTT.

The V call is TRBV4-1, the J call TRBJ2-7, with TRBD1 as a possible D gene (6 bases). V was pared by 7 bases and J by 2 bases, with 18 bases between. This CDR3 is built from 15 residues. Per the germline V gene, CDR1 is MGHRA and CDR2 is YSYEKL. CDR3 DNA: TGCGCCAGCAACCTTGAAGCTGGACAGACCTACGAGCAGTACTTC. Translated: CASNLEAGQTYEQYF.

The chain combines TRBV29-1 with TRBJ1-4; 7 bases align to TRBD1. The CDR3 runs 14 residues. Germline CDR1 SQVTM, CDR2 ANQGSEA. V lost 8 bases, J lost 5 bases, and 11 bases stayed unmatched. The CDR3 sequence is CSIQRTGQNEKLFF. DNA for the CDR3: TGCAGCATACAGCGGACAGGCCAAAATGAAAAACTGTTTTTT. Supplemented by reference TRBV29-1 and TRBJ1-4, the full variable domain reads SAVISQKPSRDICQRGTSLTIQCQVDSQVTMMFWYRQQPGQSLTLIATANQGSEATYESGFVIDKFPISRPNLTFSTLTVSNMSPEDSSIYLCSIQRTGQNEKLFFGSGTQLSVL.